These T cell receptor beta chains were read from a single sample in a study of blood T cells in healthy people across ages. MiXCR was run by TCRdb on the 5' RACE reads, yielding one entry per CDR3 protein. This table holds over 1,500,000 distinct CDR3 sequences, 49% found once. The material sequenced was blood. The origin of the receptors is a woman in her forties in good health. Both conserved end residues are trimmed from each CDR3. Each record gives: J gene, CDR3 length, V gene, CDR3 protein.

TRBJ1-4 13 TRBV4-1 ASKSGWGTNEKLF
TRBJ2-1 12 TRBV27 ASTYRGGKDEQF
TRBJ2-5 14 TRBV7-9 ASSSSGSGREETQY
TRBJ2-5 12 TRBV6-2/TRBV6-3 ASSLYSGKETQY
TRBJ2-3 14 TRBV12-3/TRBV12-4 ASRNARDSFTDMQY
TRBJ2-5 13 TRBV5-1 ASSLAKTGTETQY
TRBJ2-3 12 TRBV5-1 ASRLEVWADTQY
TRBJ2-5 13 TRBV5-1 ASSNPTARQETQY
TRBJ1-2 14 TRBV5-6 ASSLDGGQSIHGYT
TRBJ2-5 12 TRBV7-2 ASSPPPHQETQY
TRBJ2-7 13 TRBV10-3 AIRDAGGSFYEQY
TRBJ2-1 11 TRBV6-2/TRBV6-3 ASSYAGVGEQF
TRBJ1-1 10 TRBV2 ASSESWAEAF
TRBJ2-4 11 TRBV28 ASSLFGGDIQY
TRBJ2-1 6 TRBV7-9 ASSRMF
TRBJ2-2 11 TRBV7-8 ASSLISTGELF
TRBJ2-7 11 TRBV7-2 ASSLRPGDEQY
TRBJ2-1 14 TRBV7-3 ASSSSRGGPYNEQF
TRBJ2-7 13 TRBV5-1 ASSLEDGTTYEQY
TRBJ1-4 16 TRBV6-5 ASSSRPGRLATNEKLF
TRBJ2-7 12 TRBV6-6 ASVPQGGYYEQY
TRBJ2-5 13 TRBV6-5 ASSYGSRIGETQY
TRBJ2-1 13 TRBV5-1 ASSLEGGMGFEQF
TRBJ2-1 14 TRBV20-1 SARDSGGSSYNEQF